These T cell receptor beta chains were read from a single sample in a study of memory CD4+ T cells and cytomegalovirus serostatus. Only in-frame clones appear in the TCRdb table, and some are missing; sequencing was by immunoSEQ multiplex PCR. The table records 45,000 to 50,000 clones, around four fifths of them present only once. The sample was memory CD4+ T cells from blood. These receptors came from an adult in good health and CMV-seronegative. Both conserved end residues are trimmed from each CDR3.

j_gene | v_gene | len | CDR3aa
TRBJ1-2 | TRBV19 | 15 | ASSRQGAFGLNYGYT
TRBJ2-7 | TRBV5-1 | 11 | ARSGTSGVEQY
TRBJ2-7 | TRBV25-1 | 13 | ASSGGTGAPYEQY
TRBJ1-3 | TRBV7-2 | 15 | ASSLKGGGMTGNTIY
TRBJ2-3 | TRBV7-2 | 13 | ASSLSLQKADTQY
TRBJ1-4 | TRBV5-6 | 10 | ASSRPNEKLF
TRBJ2-1 | TRBV5-1 | 13 | ASSLQGFSYNEQF
TRBJ2-1 | TRBV29-1 | 13 | SVGESPWGGNEQF
TRBJ1-3 | TRBV6-5 | 13 | ASRSDRSSGNTIY
TRBJ2-1 | TRBV11-3 | 13 | ASSQGQGNYNEQF
TRBJ1-1 | TRBV5-1 | 7 | ASSGEAF
TRBJ2-7 | TRBV5-1 | 7 | ATRGEQY
TRBJ1-1 | TRBV14 | 13 | ASSQRTGMHTEAF